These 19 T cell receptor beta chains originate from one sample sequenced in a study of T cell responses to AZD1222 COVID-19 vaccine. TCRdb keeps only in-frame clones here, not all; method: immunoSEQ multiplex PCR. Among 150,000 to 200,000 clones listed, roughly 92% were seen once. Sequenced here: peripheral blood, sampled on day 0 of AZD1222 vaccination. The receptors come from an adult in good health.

The CDR3 here is CASSSESGEKLFF. The CDR3 coding sequence is TGTGCCAGCAGCTCAGAGTCAGGGGAAAAACTGTTTTTT. The V and J genes are TRBV11-1 and TRBJ1-4; a weak D match, TRBD1 (5 bases). The V end lost 4 bases, the J end lost 8 bases, and 11 bases lay between the germline ends. CDR3 length: 13 residues. Per the germline V gene, CDR1 is SGHAT and CDR2 is FQDESV (reference sequence).

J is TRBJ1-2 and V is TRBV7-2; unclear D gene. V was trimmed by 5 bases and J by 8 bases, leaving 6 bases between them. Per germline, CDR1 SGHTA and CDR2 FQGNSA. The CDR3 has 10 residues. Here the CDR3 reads CASSQVGYTF. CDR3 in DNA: TGTGCCAGCAGCCAAGTGGGCTACACCTTC.

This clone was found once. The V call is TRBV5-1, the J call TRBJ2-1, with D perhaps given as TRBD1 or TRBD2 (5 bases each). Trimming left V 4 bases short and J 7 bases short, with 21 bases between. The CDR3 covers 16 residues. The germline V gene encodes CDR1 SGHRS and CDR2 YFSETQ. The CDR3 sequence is CASSPQVGDLRNEQFF. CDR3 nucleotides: TGCGCCAGCAGCCCCCAGGTGGGGGACCTGAGGAATGAGCAGTTCTTC.

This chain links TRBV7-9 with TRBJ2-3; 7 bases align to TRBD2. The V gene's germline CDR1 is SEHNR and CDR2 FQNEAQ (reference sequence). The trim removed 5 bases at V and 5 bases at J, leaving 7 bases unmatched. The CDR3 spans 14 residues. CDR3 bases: TGTGCCAGCAGCCGCGGGGTAGCGGGAGATACGCAGTATTTT. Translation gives CASSRGVAGDTQYF.

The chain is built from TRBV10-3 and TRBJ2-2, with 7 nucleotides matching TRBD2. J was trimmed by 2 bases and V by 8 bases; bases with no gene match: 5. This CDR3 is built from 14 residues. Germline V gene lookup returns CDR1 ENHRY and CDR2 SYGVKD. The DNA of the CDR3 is TGTGCCATCGGCAGCGGGACTAACACCGGGGAGCTGTTTTTT. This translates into CAIGSGTNTGELFF.

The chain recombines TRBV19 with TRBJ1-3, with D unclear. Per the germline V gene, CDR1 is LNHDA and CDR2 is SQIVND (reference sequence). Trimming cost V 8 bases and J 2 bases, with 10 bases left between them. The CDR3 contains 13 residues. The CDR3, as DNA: TGTGCCAGTCGCGTATGGGCTGGAAACACCATATATTTT. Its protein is CASRVWAGNTIYF.

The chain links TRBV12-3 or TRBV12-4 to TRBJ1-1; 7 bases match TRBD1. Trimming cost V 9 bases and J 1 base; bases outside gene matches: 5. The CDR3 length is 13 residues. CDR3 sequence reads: CASTGAPNTEAFF. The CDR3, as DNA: TGTGCCAGTACAGGGGCCCCGAACACTGAAGCTTTCTTT.

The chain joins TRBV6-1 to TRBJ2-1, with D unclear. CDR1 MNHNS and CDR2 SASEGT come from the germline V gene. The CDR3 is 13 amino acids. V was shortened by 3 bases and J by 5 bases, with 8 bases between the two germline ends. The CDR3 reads CASSDSNNNEQFF. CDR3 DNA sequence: TGTGCCAGCAGTGACAGTAACAACAATGAGCAGTTCTTC.

DNA for the CDR3: TGTGCCAGCAGTGTGGGGGCGTCCTCTGGAAACACCATATATTTT. This sequence encodes CASSVGASSGNTIYF. The V gene is TRBV28, the J gene TRBJ1-3; D is perhaps TRBD1 (6 bases). Germline V CDR1 and CDR2: MDHEN, SYDVKM. Trimming removed 5 bases at V and 0 bases at J, with 11 bases between. The CDR3 contains 15 residues.

The CDR3 coding sequence is TGTGCTAGTGGTTCGGGACAGGGCAACACCGGGGAGCTGTTTTTT. Its translation: CASGSGQGNTGELFF. This chain links TRBV12-5 with TRBJ2-2, with 9 bases identical to TRBD1. V lost 4 bases and J lost 2; bases outside the gene matches: 2. Germline V lookup: CDR1 LGHNT, CDR2 FRNRAP. The CDR3 extends over 15 amino acids. The full variable domain, in which reference TRBV12-5 and TRBJ2-2 provide the parts outside the CDR3, is DARVTQTPRHKVTEMGQEVTMRCQPILGHNTVFWYRQTMMQGLELLAYFRNRAPLDDSGMPKDRFSAEMPDATLATLKIQPSEPRDSAVYFCASGSGQGNTGELFFGEGSRLTVL.

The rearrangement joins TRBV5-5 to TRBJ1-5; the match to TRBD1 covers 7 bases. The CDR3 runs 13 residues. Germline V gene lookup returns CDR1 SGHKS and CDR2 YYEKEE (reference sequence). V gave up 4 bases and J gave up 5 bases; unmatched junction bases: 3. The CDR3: CASSLGQYQPQHF. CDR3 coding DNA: TGTGCCAGCAGCCTGGGACAGTATCAGCCCCAGCATTTT.

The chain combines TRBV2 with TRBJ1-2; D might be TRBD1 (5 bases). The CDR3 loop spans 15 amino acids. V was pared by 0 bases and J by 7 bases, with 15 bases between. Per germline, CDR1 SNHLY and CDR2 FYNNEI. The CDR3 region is CASSEALGPSAGYTF. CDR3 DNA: TGTGCCAGCAGTGAAGCGCTGGGGCCCTCGGCTGGCTACACCTTC.

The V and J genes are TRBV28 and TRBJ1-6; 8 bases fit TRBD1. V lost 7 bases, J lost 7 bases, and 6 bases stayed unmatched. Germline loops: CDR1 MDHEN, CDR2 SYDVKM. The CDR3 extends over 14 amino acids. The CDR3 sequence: CASILDRENSPLHF. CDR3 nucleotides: TGTGCCAGCATTCTGGACAGGGAAAATTCACCCCTCCACTTT.

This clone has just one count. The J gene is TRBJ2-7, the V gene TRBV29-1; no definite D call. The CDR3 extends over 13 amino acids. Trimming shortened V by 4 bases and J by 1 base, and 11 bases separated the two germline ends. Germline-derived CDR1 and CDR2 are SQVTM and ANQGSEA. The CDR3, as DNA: TGCAGCGTTGGCGGAGCCCCTTCCTACGAGCAGTACTTC. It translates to CSVGGAPSYEQYF.

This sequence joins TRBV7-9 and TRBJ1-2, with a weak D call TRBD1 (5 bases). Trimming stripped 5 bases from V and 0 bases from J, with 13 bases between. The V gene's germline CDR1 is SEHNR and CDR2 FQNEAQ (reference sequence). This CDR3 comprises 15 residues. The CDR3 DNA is TGTGCCAGCAGCCCTTCCGGGACCCCTAACTATGGCTACACCTTC. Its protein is CASSPSGTPNYGYTF.

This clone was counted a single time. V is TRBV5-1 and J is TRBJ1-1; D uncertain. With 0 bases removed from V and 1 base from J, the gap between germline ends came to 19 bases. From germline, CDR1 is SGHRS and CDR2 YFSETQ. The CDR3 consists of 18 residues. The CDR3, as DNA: TGCGCCAGCAGCTTGGGGAGGACGAGTCCGATCTGGAACACTGAAGCTTTCTTT. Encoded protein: CASSLGRTSPIWNTEAFF.

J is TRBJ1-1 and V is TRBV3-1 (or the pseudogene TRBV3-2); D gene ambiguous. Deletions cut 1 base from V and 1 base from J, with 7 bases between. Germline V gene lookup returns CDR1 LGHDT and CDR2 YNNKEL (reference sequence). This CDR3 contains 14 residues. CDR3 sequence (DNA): TGTGCCAGCAGCCAAGGGCAGACGAACACTGAAGCTTTCTTT. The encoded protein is CASSQGQTNTEAFF.

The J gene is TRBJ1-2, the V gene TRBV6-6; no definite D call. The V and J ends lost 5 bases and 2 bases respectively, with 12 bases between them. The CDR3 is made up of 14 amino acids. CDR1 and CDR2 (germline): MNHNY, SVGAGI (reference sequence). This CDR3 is CASSLPLSNYGYTF. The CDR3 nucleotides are TGTGCCAGCAGTCTTCCTTTATCCAACTATGGCTACACCTTC.

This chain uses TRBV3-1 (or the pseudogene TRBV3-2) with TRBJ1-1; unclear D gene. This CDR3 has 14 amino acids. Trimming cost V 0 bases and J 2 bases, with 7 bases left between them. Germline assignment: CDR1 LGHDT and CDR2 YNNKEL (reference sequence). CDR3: CASSQETGNTEAFF. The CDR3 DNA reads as TGTGCCAGCAGCCAAGAAACCGGAAACACTGAAGCTTTCTTT.